These T cell receptor beta chains were read from a single sample in a study of cytomegalovirus exposure and HLA in healthy donors. Repertoires were generated with immunoSEQ multiplex PCR, while TCRdb's copy carries only in-frame clones and drops some. Of roughly 150,000 clones listed, approximately 71% were seen once; the top ten hold more than 9%. Sequencing was carried out using PBMCs. Receptors were obtained from a man aged 25-40 years in good health and CMV-seropositive. The CDR3 runs from the conserved cysteine through the conserved F or W. A D gene is named only where the DNA matches it firmly. Clone size is given for some rows only: seen once, a few or many times, or a class if the clone is expanded.

>.|TRBV10-2|TRBD1|TRBJ1-1
TGCGCCATATCGGACAGGGTGTCGGTGAACACTGAAGCTTTCTTT
CAISDRVSVNTEAFF
>few|TRBV27|TRBD1|TRBJ1-2
TGTGCCAGCAGTTCTCACCCGAAGGACAGGGCATATGGGGTCTATGGCTACACCTTC
CASSSHPKDRAYGVYGYTF
>.|TRBV5-4|.|TRBJ1-5
TGTGCCAGCAGCTTGGACAGAAGCAATCAGCCCCAGCATTTT
CASSLDRSNQPQHF
>.|TRBV30|TRBD2|TRBJ2-1
TGTGCCCTGGAAATGGGAGGGGCCTACAATGAGCAGTTCTTC
CALEMGGAYNEQFF
>few|TRBV9|TRBD2|TRBJ2-1
TGTGCCAGCAGCCCCGGGACTATCTACAATGAGCAGTTCTTC
CASSPGTIYNEQFF
>.|TRBV13|TRBD1|TRBJ1-5
TGTGCCAGCAGCTTAAGGGGACAGGGGGCGCCCGGTCAGCCCCAGCATTTT
CASSLRGQGAPGQPQHF
>.|TRBV28|TRBD2|TRBJ2-7
TGTGCCAGCAGTTTCTCTAGCGGGATTCGGTACGAGCAGTACTTC
CASSFSSGIRYEQYF
>.|TRBV19|.|TRBJ1-1
TGTGCCAGTAGTATGATGGGGCCGGACCTCACTGAAGCTTTCTTT
CASSMMGPDLTEAFF
>.|TRBV5-4|TRBD2|TRBJ2-2
TGTGCCAGCGCGATCGGCGGGAGGGCCAACGGGGAGCTGTTTTTT
CASAIGGRANGELFF
>.|TRBV10-3|.|TRBJ1-5
TGTGCCATCAGTGAGGACCAGGGCAATCAGCCCCAGCATTTT
CAISEDQGNQPQHF
>.|TRBV11-2|TRBD2|TRBJ2-1
TGTGCCAGCAGTCCGGGGGGACTAGCGGGAGTCAGGGAGCAGTTCTTC
CASSPGGLAGVREQFF
>.|TRBV2|TRBD1|TRBJ1-1
TGTGCCAGCATAGTAGACAGGGGAGTAGAAGCTTTCTTT
CASIVDRGVEAFF
>.|TRBV28|TRBD1|TRBJ1-1
TGTGCCAGCGGTTTGGGACAGGCGAACACTGAAGCTTTCTTT
CASGLGQANTEAFF
>few|TRBV5-1|TRBD2|TRBJ2-7
TGCGCCAGCCGGGGGGGCTCACTGACGAACGAGCAGTACTTC
CASRGGSLTNEQYF
>.|TRBV25-1|TRBD2|TRBJ2-7
TGTGCCAGCAGTGGAGATCAGCGGGACTCGTACGAGCAGTACTTC
CASSGDQRDSYEQYF
>.|TRBV5-8|TRBD1|TRBJ2-1
TGTGCCAGCAGCTCCCGGACAGGGGTTGACGATGAGCAGTTCTTC
CASSSRTGVDDEQFF
>few|TRBV5-8|TRBD2|TRBJ2-1
TGTGCCAGCAGCTTGCCAAATTTGCGGGGAGGGCACAATGAGCAGTTCTTC
CASSLPNLRGGHNEQFF
>.|TRBV5-1|.|TRBJ1-1
TGCGCCAGCAGGATGGAGTTGAACACTGAAGCTTTCTTT
CASRMELNTEAFF
>few|TRBV27|TRBD2|TRBJ2-1
TGTGCCAGCAGAACGGGGACTAGCGGGGAGCACAATGAGCAGTTCTTC
CASRTGTSGEHNEQFF
>once|TRBV18|TRBD1|TRBJ1-1
TGTGCCAGCTCGCCTATACACGGGACAGGGGGTGACACTGAAGCTTTCTTT
CASSPIHGTGGDTEAFF
>.|TRBV10-1|.|TRBJ1-6
TGCGCCAGCAGAAGGGGCTCGGATTCACCCCTCCACTTT
CASRRGSDSPLHF
>.|TRBV12-5|TRBD1|TRBJ2-7
TGTGCTAGTGGCCGACAGGGTTTCATCGGCGAGCAGTACTTC
CASGRQGFIGEQYF
>once|TRBV5-8|TRBD2|TRBJ2-7
TGTGCCAGCAGCTCAGTAGCGGGATCCTACGAGCAGTACTTC
CASSSVAGSYEQYF
>.|TRBV4-2|.|TRBJ2-2
TGTGCCAGCAGCCATGAGGTGGCCGGGGAGCTGTTTTTT
CASSHEVAGELFF
>.|TRBV10-1|.|TRBJ2-1
TGCGCCAGCAGTGAGTTCGGCGGTAGCTCCTACAATGAGCAGTTCTTC
CASSEFGGSSYNEQFF
>.|TRBV6-5|.|TRBJ1-2
TGTGCCAGCAGTTACTCAGGGGCTAACTATGGCTACACCTTC
CASSYSGANYGYTF